Listed here are 27 T cell receptor beta chains from one sample, sequenced in a study of OX40 agonist ivuxolimab in advanced cancers. TCRdb's copy holds only in-frame clones and misses some; the assay was immunoSEQ multiplex PCR. The sample contains roughly 100,000 clones, around 91% of which appear only once. The sequencing here drew on CD4+ or CD8+ T cells sorted from blood, taken in a trial of the OX40 agonist ivuxolimab. Source of these receptors: an adult with an advanced solid tumor such as melanoma, head and neck, liver or kidney cancer.

The rearrangement links TRBV28 to TRBJ1-1; TRBD1 might be the D (6 bases). CDR3 length equals 15 residues. V shed 7 bases and J shed 4 bases, with 19 bases lying between them. Germline CDR1 MDHEN, CDR2 SYDVKM. This chain's CDR3 is CASNIRQARGTEAFF. The CDR3 nucleotides read TGTGCCAGCAATATCCGACAGGCCCGAGGCACTGAAGCTTTCTTT.

This chain connects TRBV7-9 to TRBJ2-2; 7 bases fit TRBD1. The CDR3 loop spans 15 amino acids. Germline assignment: CDR1 SEHNR and CDR2 FQNEAQ (reference sequence). V lost 4 bases and J lost 1; bases outside the gene matches: 3. CDR3 coding DNA: TGTGCCAGCAGCTCGGACAGGAAGAACACCGGGGAGCTGTTTTTT. Its protein product is CASSSDRKNTGELFF. Full variable domain (missing parts from reference TRBV7-9 and TRBJ2-2): DTGVSQNPRHKITKRGQNVTFRCDPISEHNRLYWYRQTLGQGPEFLTYFQNEAQLEKSRLLSDRFSAERPKGSFSTLEIQRTEQGDSAMYLCASSSDRKNTGELFFGEGSRLTVL.

The J gene is TRBJ2-1, the V gene TRBV5-4, with 8 bases aligning to TRBD2. Germline CDR1 SGHNT, CDR2 YYREEE (reference sequence). The CDR3 is 15 residues long. Trimming cost V 1 base and J 4 bases; bases outside gene matches: 4. The CDR3 protein is CASSLRTSLYNEQFF. The CDR3 region has the DNA TGTGCCAGCAGCTTGAGGACTAGCCTATACAATGAGCAGTTCTTC.

V is TRBV9 and J is TRBJ1-1; D is possibly TRBD1 (5 bases). CDR1 SGDLS and CDR2 YYNGEE come from the germline V gene. CDR3 size: 17 residues. V was pared by 4 bases and J by 2 bases, with 21 bases between. The CDR3 reads CASSSGPGLRINTEAFF. CDR3 nucleotides: TGTGCCAGCAGCTCAGGACCGGGACTCCGAATCAACACTGAAGCTTTCTTT.

V usage is TRBV6-5 and J usage is TRBJ1-5; 8 positions match TRBD1. CDR3 size: 14 residues. J lost 5 bases, V lost 0 bases, and 0 bases had no gene match. Germline V gene lookup returns CDR1 MNHEY and CDR2 SVGAGI. CDR3 in amino acids: CASSYSQGDQPQHF. CDR3 DNA: TGTGCCAGCAGTTACTCACAGGGGGATCAGCCCCAGCATTTT.

The chain combines TRBV11-3 with TRBJ1-3; 7 nucleotides line up with TRBD1. Per germline, CDR1 SGHNT and CDR2 YENEEA. This CDR3 region has 16 residues. J gave up 0 bases and V 5 bases, and 7 bases lay outside the gene matches. The CDR3 DNA reads as TGTGCCAGCAGCCCCAGGACAGGCAGCTCTGGAAACACCATATATTTT. Translation gives CASSPRTGSSGNTIYF.

A remark on this clone: Compared with germline, one end of the junction differs, possibly owing to a read error. V usage is TRBV6-5 and J usage is TRBJ2-7; the match to TRBD1 covers 9 bases. Germline CDR1 is MNHEY and CDR2 is SVGAGI. This CDR3 has 15 amino acids. The CDR3 DNA follows: TGTGCCAGCAGTCGGGCAGGGACAGGGTCCTCCGAGCAGTACTTC. Residues: CASSRAGTGSSEQYF.

The genes are TRBV6-6 and TRBJ2-1; the match to TRBD2 covers 8 bases. Germline-derived CDR1 and CDR2 are MNHNY and SVGAGI (reference sequence). Trimming cost V 6 bases and J 6 bases; bases outside gene matches: 4. There are 13 residues in the CDR3. Written as DNA, the CDR3 is TGTGCCAGCAGCACTAGCGGCCTCAATGAGCAGTTCTTC. This translates into CASSTSGLNEQFF.

The chain couples TRBV28 to TRBJ2-3, with 10 bases identical to TRBD2. The V and J ends lost 3 bases and 4 bases, in that order; junction bases with no gene match: 7. Germline assignment: CDR1 MDHEN and CDR2 SYDVKM. The CDR3 is 16 residues long. The CDR3 nucleotides read TGTGCCAGCAGTTTGCCTAGCGGGAGACGGGCAGATACGCAGTATTTT. This gives the protein CASSLPSGRRADTQYF.

The rearrangement links TRBV11-3 to TRBJ2-3, with TRBD1 matching over 11 bases. There are 15 residues in the CDR3. With V trimmed by 4 bases and J by 6 bases, 6 bases remained unmatched. Germline loops: CDR1 SGHNT, CDR2 YENEEA. CDR3 sequence (DNA): TGTGCCAGCAGCTCACGGACAGGGGGCTCGGATACGCAGTATTTT. Its protein product is CASSSRTGGSDTQYF.

J is TRBJ2-5 and V is TRBV5-1; no clear D. Germline loops: CDR1 SGHRS, CDR2 YFSETQ. V shed 6 bases and J shed 2 bases, with 11 bases lying between them. The CDR3 is made up of 13 amino acids. CDR3 amino acids: CASTFGDQETQYF. DNA of the CDR3: TGCGCCAGCACTTTCGGAGATCAAGAGACCCAGTACTTC.

This clone was observed once. V and J are TRBV13 and TRBJ2-5; perhaps TRBD2 as D (6 bases). Germline-derived CDR1 and CDR2 are PRHDT and FYEKMQ (reference sequence). The length of the CDR3 is 15 residues. V gave up 5 bases and J gave up 5 bases, with 18 bases separating them. CDR3 coding DNA: TGTGCCAGCAGCCTTGGACTCACCGGAGGGGAGACCCAGTACTTC. Protein sequence: CASSLGLTGGETQYF.

The genes are TRBV30 and TRBJ2-7, with 9 bases matching TRBD1. CDR3 length equals 16 residues. Unmatched junction bases numbered 6, after V lost 0 bases and J lost 0 bases. Germline-derived CDR1 and CDR2 are GTSNPN and SVGIG (reference sequence). CDR3 residues: CAWSVPRTGDSYEQYF. The DNA of the CDR3 is TGTGCCTGGAGTGTACCCCGGACAGGGGACTCCTACGAGCAGTACTTC. Looking up the rest from reference TRBV30 and TRBJ2-7 gives the full variable domain: SQTIHQWPATLVQPVGSPLSLECTVEGTSNPNLYWYRQAAGRGLQLLFYSVGIGQISSEVPQNLSASRPQDRQFILSSKKLLLSDSGFYLCAWSVPRTGDSYEQYFGPGTRLTVT.

The chain uses TRBV18 and TRBJ1-4; D is undetermined. The CDR3 loop spans 16 amino acids. Germline V gene lookup returns CDR1 KGHSH and CDR2 LQKENI. V dropped 2 bases and J dropped 5 bases, with 15 bases sitting between them. The CDR3, as DNA: TGTGCCAGCTCACCAAATTTTGGACGAGACAATGAAAAACTGTTTTTT. Translated: CASSPNFGRDNEKLFF.

The V gene is TRBV19, the J gene TRBJ2-3; tentatively, D is TRBD2 (5 bases). CDR1 and CDR2 (germline): LNHDA, SQIVND (reference sequence). The ends were cut back, 7 bases at V and 0 bases at J, with 14 bases in the middle. The CDR3 length is 15 residues. CDR3 loop: CASTPYGGSTDTQYF. DNA for the CDR3: TGTGCCAGTACCCCCTATGGAGGAAGCACAGATACGCAGTATTTT. Based on the CDR3 plus reference TRBV19 and TRBJ2-3, the full variable domain is DGGITQSPKYLFRKEGQNVTLSCEQNLNHDAMYWYRQDPGQGLRLIYYSQIVNDFQKGDIAEGYSVSREKKESFPLTVTSAQKNPTAFYLCASTPYGGSTDTQYFGPGTRLTVL.

V is TRBV27 and J is TRBJ1-4; a possible D gene is TRBD1 (6 bases). The germline CDR1 and CDR2 sequences are MNHEY and SMNVEV (reference sequence). The CDR3 contains 16 residues. V gave up 6 bases and J gave up 7 bases, with 21 bases separating them. The chain's CDR3 is CASRTWGRGAAEKLFF. In DNA form, the CDR3 reads TGTGCCAGCAGGACCTGGGGCAGGGGTGCTGCTGAAAAACTGTTTTTT.

The rearrangement uses TRBV5-4 and TRBJ2-7; TRBD1 agrees at 10 bases. V was pared by 4 bases and J by 6 bases, with 7 bases of the junction left unmatched. CDR1 is SGHNT, CDR2 YYREEE, per germline (reference sequence). The CDR3 runs to 14 residues. Here the CDR3 reads CASSPRTGGREQYF. CDR3 nucleotides: TGTGCCAGCAGCCCAAGGACAGGGGGTCGCGAGCAGTACTTC.

The chain joins TRBV5-6 to TRBJ2-3, with TRBD2 identical over 7 bases. The germline CDR1 and CDR2 sequences are SGHDT and YYEEEE. Unmatched junction bases numbered 0, after V lost 2 bases and J lost 6 bases. There are 12 residues in the CDR3. DNA of the CDR3: TGTGCCAGCAGCTTACTAGCGGATACGCAGTATTTT. This encodes CASSLLADTQYF.

As DNA, the CDR3 is TGCGCCAGCAGCTTGGGGAGACAGGGAGAGACCCAGTACTTC. Translation: CASSLGRQGETQYF. V and J are TRBV5-1 and TRBJ2-5, with 7 positions matching TRBD1. J was trimmed by 4 bases and V by 0 bases; bases with no gene match: 3. Germline CDR1 is SGHRS and CDR2 is YFSETQ. This CDR3 contains 14 residues.

This chain connects TRBV19 to TRBJ2-3; 7 bases are shared with TRBD2. Trimming took 1 base from V and 6 from J; bases not matched to a gene: 10. Germline V gene data show CDR1 as LNHDA and CDR2 as SQIVND (reference sequence). The CDR3 length is 16 residues. This CDR3 reads CASSIGGLLGGDTQYF. The CDR3 nucleotides read TGTGCCAGTAGTATAGGCGGACTGCTCGGGGGGGATACGCAGTATTTT.

The DNA of the CDR3 is TGTGCCAGCAGTTTATTGTGGCAGGGGGGAGAGACCCAGTACTTC. It specifies CASSLLWQGGETQYF. The chain links TRBV28 to TRBJ2-5, with a tentative D call TRBD1 (7 bases). The CDR3 length is 15 residues. Trimming shortened V by 1 base and J by 4 bases, and 13 bases separated the two germline ends. CDR1 and CDR2 (germline): MDHEN, SYDVKM.

The gene calls are TRBV7-9 and TRBJ1-2; D unclear. In germline, CDR1 is SEHNR, CDR2 FQNEAQ (reference sequence). CDR3 length: 14 residues. V gave up 2 bases and J gave up 2 bases, with 9 bases separating them. CDR3 residues: CASSLWVVNYGYTF. CDR3 in DNA: TGTGCCAGCAGCTTATGGGTAGTGAACTATGGCTACACCTTC.

The chain recombines TRBV10-3 with TRBJ1-3, with a possible D match to TRBD1 (5 bases). V was pared by 2 bases and J by 2 bases, with 16 bases between. The V gene's germline CDR1 is ENHRY and CDR2 SYGVKD. CDR3 length equals 17 residues. The CDR3: CAISETTGGKTGNTIYF. The DNA of the CDR3 is TGTGCCATCAGTGAGACAACGGGGGGGAAAACTGGAAACACCATATATTTT.

The rearrangement joins TRBV30 to TRBJ2-7; TRBD2 agrees at 7 bases. The germline V gene has CDR1 GTSNPN and CDR2 SVGIG (reference sequence). Germline trimming cut 2 bases from V and 3 bases from J; bases unmatched to any gene: 1. CDR3 length: 12 amino acids. The CDR3: CAWSRGVYEQYF. CDR3 bases: TGTGCCTGGAGTCGGGGGGTCTACGAGCAGTACTTC.

The J gene is TRBJ1-5, the V gene TRBV5-8; 10 nucleotides line up with TRBD1. CDR3 length equals 16 residues. Trimming cost V 5 bases and J 5 bases; bases outside gene matches: 10. CDR1 and CDR2 (germline): SGHTS, YDEGEE. CDR3 nucleotides: TGTGCCAGCAGGTACTCCGGGACAGGGGATGATCAGCCCCAGCATTTT. This sequence encodes CASRYSGTGDDQPQHF. Full variable domain (rest looked up from reference TRBV5-8 and TRBJ1-5): EAGVTQSPTHLIKTRGQQATLRCSPISGHTSVYWYQQALGLGLQFLLWYDEGEERNRGNFPPRFSGRQFPNYSSELNVNALELEDSALYLCASRYSGTGDDQPQHFGDGTRLSIL.

The V gene is TRBV30, the J gene TRBJ1-2, with 10 bases lining up with TRBD1. The CDR3 is 14 amino acids. Germline CDR1 is GTSNPN and CDR2 is SVGIG (reference sequence). V was pared by 3 bases and J by 7 bases, with 8 bases of the junction left unmatched. The CDR3 DNA sequence: TGTGCCTGGAGCTTAACGACAGGGGGCTTTGGCTACACCTTC. It specifies CAWSLTTGGFGYTF.

The V gene is TRBV5-5, the J gene TRBJ2-6; 9 bases line up with TRBD1. The J segment lost 12 bases and the V segment lost 0 bases, leaving 10 bases of the junction unmatched. Looked up from germline, CDR1 is SGHKS and CDR2 is YYEKEE (reference sequence). There are 16 residues in the CDR3. CDR3 amino acids: CASSLEGQGSVSVLTF. As DNA, the CDR3 is TGTGCCAGCAGCTTGGAGGGACAGGGTTCAGTAAGCGTCCTGACTTTC.